The present TCR beta chain was sequenced within a study of CD8 T cells in Susac syndrome (dated by TCRdb to between 2017 and 2020). General notes on the study: Whether CD8+ T cell activation and differentiation in Susac syndrome was antigen driven was tested using repertoire sequencing. The study compared CD8+ T cell repertoire clonality among 12 healthy donors, about 14 Susac syndrome patients and some 16 multiple sclerosis patients. The study at large found these results: The TCR sequencing and HLA analysis was acknowledged to have included a relatively small number of individuals.

RNA was extracted with the RNeasy kit and roughly 0.5 to 1 ug was reverse transcribed using random hexamers. TCR beta CDR3 regions were amplified with the immunoSEQ multiplex PCR assay covering 54 Vbeta and 13 Jbeta segments. Bias from PCR amplification was corrected by using a synthetic template baseline for primer optimization and for computational correction. Per the authors' processing: Reads were assigned to V, D and J genes according to IMGT and analyzed in immunoSEQ Analyzer, with only productive sequences retained. To calculate clonality, Shannon entropy was normalized by log2 of the number of productive unique sequences and then subtracted from one. Public and private clones were assessed among the 100 most prevalent clones of each patient and control. Clones were defined as Susac-specific when absent from the healthy and MS cohorts, from about 970 published viral clones and from other ImmuneACCESS disease sequences. TCRdb redid the processing of the public reads, applying fastp at Q25 and MiXCR, and retained in-frame beta chains. Rows matching on CDR3 protein sequence are summarized as one entry with the most common DNA and genes. Clone size and V and J calls follow TCRdb, not the original study. This sample has approximately 280,000 distinct CDR3 sequences in its table, and around 83% of those were observed once. About 0.11% of the sample belongs to the ten largest clones.

At the junction V is shortened by 5 bases and J by 1 base, with 8 bases in between. The germline V gene (reference sequence) provides CDR1 SEHNR and CDR2 FQNEAQ. The CDR3 holds 14 amino acids from the cysteine to the phenylalanine. The only DNA kept is the CDR3, 42 bases in frame from the first base. Note on this clonotype: The antigen it recognizes is unknown. Per-base qualities were not stored, and no clone one base away is much larger.

High-throughput TCR beta sequencing profiled peripheral blood CD8+ and CD4+ T cells from healthy donors, Susac syndrome patients and multiple sclerosis patients. Multiple sclerosis controls were treatment-naive patients with stable or active relapsing-remitting disease fulfilling revised McDonald criteria. Bulk CD8+ and CD4+ T cells were purified by magnetic negative isolation, while CD8+ TEMRA cells were enriched using FACS. Blood was drawn into EDTA tubes, processed within 24 hours, and PBMCs were isolated by density gradient centrifugation. PBMCs destined for TCR sequencing were cryopreserved in liquid nitrogen and later thawed in a 37 °C water bath. The sorted or isolated CD4+, CD8+ and CD8+ TEMRA cells had a purity of 90% or higher.

This TCR came from a human donor with multiple sclerosis. The source material was CD8+ T cells from PBMCs. Here the chain combines TRBV7-9 and TRBJ2-2, with the D gene uncertain. The CDR3 corresponds to CASSVAMNTGELFF. The base sequence is TGTGCCAGCAGCGTTGCCATGAACACCGGGGAGCTGTTTTTT. The variable domain in full, with residues beyond the CDR3 obtained from the reference TRBV7-9 and TRBJ2-2 genes, is DTGVSQNPRHKITKRGQNVTFRCDPISEHNRLYWYRQTLGQGPEFLTYFQNEAQLEKSRLLSDRFSAERPKGSFSTLEIQRTEQGDSAMYLCASSVAMNTGELFFGEGSRLTVL.